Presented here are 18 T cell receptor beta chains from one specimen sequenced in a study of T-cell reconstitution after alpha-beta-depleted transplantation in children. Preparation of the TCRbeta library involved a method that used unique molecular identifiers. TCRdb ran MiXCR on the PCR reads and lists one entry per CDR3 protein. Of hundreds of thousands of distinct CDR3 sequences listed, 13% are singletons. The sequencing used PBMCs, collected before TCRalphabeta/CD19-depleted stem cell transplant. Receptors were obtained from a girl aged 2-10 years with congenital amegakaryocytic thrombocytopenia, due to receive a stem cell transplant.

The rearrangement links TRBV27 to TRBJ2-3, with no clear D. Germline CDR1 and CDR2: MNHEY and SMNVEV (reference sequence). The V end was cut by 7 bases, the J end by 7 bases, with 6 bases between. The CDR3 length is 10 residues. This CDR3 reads CASIWYTQYF. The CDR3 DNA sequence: TGTGCCAGCATCTGGTATACGCAGTATTTT.

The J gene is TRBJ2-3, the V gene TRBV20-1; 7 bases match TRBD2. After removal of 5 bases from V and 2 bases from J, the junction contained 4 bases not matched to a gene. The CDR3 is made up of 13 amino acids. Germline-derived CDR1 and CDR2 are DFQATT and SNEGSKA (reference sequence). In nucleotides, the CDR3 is TGCAGTGCTGCACAGCGGGACACAGATACGCAGTATTTT. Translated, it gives CSAAQRDTDTQYF.

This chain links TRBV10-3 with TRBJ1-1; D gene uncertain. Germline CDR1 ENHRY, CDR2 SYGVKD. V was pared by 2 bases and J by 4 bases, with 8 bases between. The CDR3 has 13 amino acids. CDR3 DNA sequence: TGTGCCATCAGTGAGGTGAGGGCCACTGAAGCTTTCTTT. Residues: CAISEVRATEAFF.

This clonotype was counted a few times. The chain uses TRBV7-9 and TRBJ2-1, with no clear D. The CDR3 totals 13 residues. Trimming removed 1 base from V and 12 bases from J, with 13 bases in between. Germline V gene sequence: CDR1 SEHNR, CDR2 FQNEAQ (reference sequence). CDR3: CASSLVVSCGQFF. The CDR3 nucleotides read TGTGCCAGCAGCTTAGTAGTGTCCTGTGGGCAGTTCTTC.

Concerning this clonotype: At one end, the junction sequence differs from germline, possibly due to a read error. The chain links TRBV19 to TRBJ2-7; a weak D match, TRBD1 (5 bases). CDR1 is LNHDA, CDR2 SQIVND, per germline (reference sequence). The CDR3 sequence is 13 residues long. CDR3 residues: CASSESGSYKQYF. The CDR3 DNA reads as TGTGCCAGTAGTGAGTCAGGGTCCTACAAGCAGTACTTC. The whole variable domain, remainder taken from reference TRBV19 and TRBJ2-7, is DGGITQSPKYLFRKEGQNVTLSCEQNLNHDAMYWYRQDPGQGLRLIYYSQIVNDFQKGDIAEGYSVSREKKESFPLTVTSAQKNPTAFYLCASSESGSYKQYFGPGTRLTVT.

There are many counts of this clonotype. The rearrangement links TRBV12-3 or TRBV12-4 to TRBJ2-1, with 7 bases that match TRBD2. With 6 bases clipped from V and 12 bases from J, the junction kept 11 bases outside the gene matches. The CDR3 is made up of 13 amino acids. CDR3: CASSSGTIMGQFF. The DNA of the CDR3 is TGTGCCAGCAGCTCCGGGACTATTATGGGGCAGTTCTTC.

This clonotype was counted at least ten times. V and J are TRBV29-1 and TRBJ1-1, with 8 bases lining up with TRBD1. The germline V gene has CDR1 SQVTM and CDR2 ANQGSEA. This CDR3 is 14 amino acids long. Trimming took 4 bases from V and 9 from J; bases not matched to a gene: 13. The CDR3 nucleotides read TGCAGCGTTGTACGGTCACAGGGGGGGGAAAAAGCTTTCTTT. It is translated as CSVVRSQGGEKAFF. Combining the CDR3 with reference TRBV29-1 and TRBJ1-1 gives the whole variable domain SAVISQKPSRDICQRGTSLTIQCQVDSQVTMMFWYRQQPGQSLTLIATANQGSEATYESGFVIDKFPISRPNLTFSTLTVSNMSPEDSSIYLCSVVRSQGGEKAFFGQGTRLTVV.

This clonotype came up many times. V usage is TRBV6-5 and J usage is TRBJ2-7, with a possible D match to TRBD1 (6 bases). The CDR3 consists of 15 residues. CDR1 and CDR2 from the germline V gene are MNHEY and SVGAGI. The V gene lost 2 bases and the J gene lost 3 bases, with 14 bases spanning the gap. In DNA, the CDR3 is TGTGCCAGCAGTTACGGCGGAACAGGGCTCTACGAGCAGTACTTC. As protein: CASSYGGTGLYEQYF.

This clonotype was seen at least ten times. Written as DNA, the CDR3 is TGTGCCAGCCGCAGACTCGGACAGGGCGATTCACCCCTCCACTTT. It specifies CASRRLGQGDSPLHF. V and J are TRBV27 and TRBJ1-6; TRBD1 aligns across 8 bases. V shed 8 bases and J 8 bases; nucleotides not matched to a gene: 11. This CDR3 comprises 15 residues. The germline gives CDR1 MNHEY, CDR2 SMNVEV (reference sequence).

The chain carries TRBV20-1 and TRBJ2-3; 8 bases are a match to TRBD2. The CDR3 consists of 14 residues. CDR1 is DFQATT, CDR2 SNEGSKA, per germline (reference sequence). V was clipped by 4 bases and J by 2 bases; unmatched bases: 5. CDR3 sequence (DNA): TGCAGTGCTAATCTAGCGGGCACCACAGATACGCAGTATTTT. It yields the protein CSANLAGTTDTQYF.

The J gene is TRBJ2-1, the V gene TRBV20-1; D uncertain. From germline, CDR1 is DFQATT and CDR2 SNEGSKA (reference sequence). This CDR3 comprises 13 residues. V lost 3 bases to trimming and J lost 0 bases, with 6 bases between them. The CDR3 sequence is CSASWGSYNEQFF. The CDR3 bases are TGCAGTGCTAGTTGGGGCTCCTACAATGAGCAGTTCTTC.

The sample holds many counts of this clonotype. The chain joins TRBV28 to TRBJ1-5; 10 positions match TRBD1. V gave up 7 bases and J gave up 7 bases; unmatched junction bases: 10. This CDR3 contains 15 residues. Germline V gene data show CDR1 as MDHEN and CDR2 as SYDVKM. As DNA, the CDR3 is TGTGCCAGCACCTCCCCCGGACAGGGGGACCAGCCCCAGCATTTT. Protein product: CASTSPGQGDQPQHF.

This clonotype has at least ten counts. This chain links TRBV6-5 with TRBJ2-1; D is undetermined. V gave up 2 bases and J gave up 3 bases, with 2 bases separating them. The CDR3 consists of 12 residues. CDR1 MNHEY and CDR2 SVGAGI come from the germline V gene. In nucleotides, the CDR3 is TGTGCCAGCAGTTACGACTACAATGAGCAGTTCTTC. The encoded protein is CASSYDYNEQFF.

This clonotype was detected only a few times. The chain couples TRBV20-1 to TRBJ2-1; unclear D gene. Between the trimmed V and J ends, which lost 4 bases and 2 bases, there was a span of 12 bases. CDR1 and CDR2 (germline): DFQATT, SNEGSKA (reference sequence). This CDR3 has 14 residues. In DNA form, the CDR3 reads TGCAGTGCTAATCGTCCGGGTACCTACAATGAGCAGTTCTTC. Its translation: CSANRPGTYNEQFF.

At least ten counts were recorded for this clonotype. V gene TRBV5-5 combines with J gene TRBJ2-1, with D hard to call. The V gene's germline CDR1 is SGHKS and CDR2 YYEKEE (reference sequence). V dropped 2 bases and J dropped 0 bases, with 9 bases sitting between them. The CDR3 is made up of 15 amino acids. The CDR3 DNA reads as TGTGCCAGCAGCTTAAGAGCCTACTCCTACAATGAGCAGTTCTTC. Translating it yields CASSLRAYSYNEQFF.

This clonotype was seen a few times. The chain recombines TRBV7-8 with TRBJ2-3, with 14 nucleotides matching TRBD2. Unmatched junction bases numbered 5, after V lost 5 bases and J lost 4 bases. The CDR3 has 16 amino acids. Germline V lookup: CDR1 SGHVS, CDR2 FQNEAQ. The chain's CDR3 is CASSTRLAGGPDTQYF. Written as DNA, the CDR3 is TGTGCCAGCAGCACCCGACTAGCGGGAGGGCCAGATACGCAGTATTTT.

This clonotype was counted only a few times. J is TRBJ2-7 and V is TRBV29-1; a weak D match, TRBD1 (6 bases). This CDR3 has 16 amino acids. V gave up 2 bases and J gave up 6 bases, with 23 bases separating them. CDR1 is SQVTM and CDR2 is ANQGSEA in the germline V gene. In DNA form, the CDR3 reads TGCAGCGTTGAAAGGTTCGCAGGGCAGGGGACGGGCGAGCAGTACTTC. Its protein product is CSVERFAGQGTGEQYF.

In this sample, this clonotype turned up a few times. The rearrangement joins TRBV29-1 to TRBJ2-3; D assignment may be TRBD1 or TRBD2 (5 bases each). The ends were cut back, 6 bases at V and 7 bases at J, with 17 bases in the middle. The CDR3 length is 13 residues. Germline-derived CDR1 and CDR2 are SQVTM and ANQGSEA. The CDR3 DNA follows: TGCAGCGTATGGCAGGGAGTGGAAAATACGCAGTATTTT. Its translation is CSVWQGVENTQYF.